This T cell receptor beta chain was found in a study of T cell repertoires in cytomegalovirus infection. This clonotype occurred a few times. The antigen is not known. Germline CDR1 reads SGHVS; CDR2 reads FNYEAQ. V lost 0 bases, J lost 6 bases, and 15 bases lay in between. The CDR3 runs to 16 residues. Findings and caveats of the study: Totalled public TCR beta family frequency picked out people who carried CMV plus the relevant HLA.

TCRdb recomputed calls from the reads with MiXCR, one row per CDR3 protein. The repertoire holds a few hundred thousand distinct CDR3 sequences, over 35% seen once, with about half in the top ten. The receptor's source is a human donor in good health (CMV status not recorded). Some clones in this sample may be carry-over from other donors' samples. Sample: cultured PBMCs, taken from culture after CMV antigen stimulation. The rearrangement uses TRBV7-6 and TRBJ2-1; the D call may be TRBD1 or TRBD2 (6 bases each). The DNA of the CDR3 is TGTGCCAGCAGCTTAGCGCATGGGGGGCGAGGCAATGAGCAGTTCTTC. Protein sequence: CASSLAHGGRGNEQFF.